Reported below is one T cell receptor (beta chain). Its antigen is as yet unknown. This sample stems from a study of cytomegalovirus exposure and HLA in healthy donors. The CDR3 is 14 amino acids. Trimming removed 7 bases from V and 1 base from J, with 10 bases in between. The germline gives CDR1 LNHDA, CDR2 SQIVND (reference sequence). The PCR made use of 60 Vbeta and 13 Jbeta primers. The data were produced by immunoSEQ multiplex PCR, yet TCRdb's version contains in-frame clones alone and is incomplete. The sample lists 100,000 to 150,000 clones; over 80% were seen once. General study results and limits: Cytomegalovirus-associated status was assigned to approximately 160 TCR beta chains. Reports state that TCR beta sequences accurately predicted most subjects' HLA-A and HLA-B alleles.

The chain carries TRBV19 and TRBJ2-2; weak D call: TRBD1 (5 bases). Input material: PBMCs. The origin of this receptor is a young man in good health and CMV-seropositive. DNA of the CDR3: TGTGCCAGTATCCAGGGAAGGAACACCGGGGAGCTGTTTTTT. Its translation: CASIQGRNTGELFF.